A single sample is the source of the 21 T cell receptor beta chains below, sequenced in a study of T cell changes during pregnancy in multiple sclerosis. This table comes from immunoSEQ multiplex PCR, and its TCRdb copy is limited to in-frame clones, with some not included. Among about 75,000 clones listed, 80% to 90% were seen once. The input for sequencing was peripheral blood, taken in the first trimester of pregnancy. All receptors derive from a female donor in good health, enrolled as a control in a pregnancy study.

This chain uses TRBV7-2 with TRBJ2-3, with D perhaps TRBD1 (5 bases). The germline V and J ends were trimmed by 10 bases and 2 bases, with 16 bases remaining between them. The CDR3 is 14 residues long. From germline, CDR1 is SGHTA and CDR2 FQGNSA. CDR3 in DNA: TGTGCCACCCGACAGAACATCCCCACAGATACGCAGTATTTT. Translated: CATRQNIPTDTQYF. The full variable domain, rest sourced from reference TRBV7-2 and TRBJ2-3, is GAGVSQSPSNKVTEKGKDVELRCDPISGHTALYWYRQSLGQGLEFLIYFQGNSAPDKSGLPSDRFSAERTGGSVSTLTIQRTQQEDSAVYLCATRQNIPTDTQYFGPGTRLTVL.

The CDR3 protein is CASSPRALNTEAFF. CDR3 bases: TGTGCCAGCTCACCACGGGCCCTGAACACTGAAGCTTTCTTT. This chain connects TRBV18 to TRBJ1-1; the D is unclear. The V and J ends lost 1 base and 0 bases respectively, with 6 bases between them. This CDR3 is built from 14 residues. Germline V gene data show CDR1 as KGHSH and CDR2 as LQKENI.

V gene TRBV27 combines with J gene TRBJ1-2; D remains unclear. The CDR3 extends over 14 amino acids. Trimming cost V 7 bases and J 1 base, with 13 bases left between them. In germline, CDR1 is MNHEY, CDR2 SMNVEV (reference sequence). The CDR3 region has the DNA TGTGCCAGCACCTCCCCCGGTTATAACTATGGCTACACCTTC. It codes for CASTSPGYNYGYTF.

This clone was detected once. The chain has TRBV5-4 and TRBJ2-6; tentatively, D is TRBD1 (5 bases). There are 14 residues in the CDR3. Germline V gene lookup returns CDR1 SGHNT and CDR2 YYREEE (reference sequence). Trimming cost V 0 bases and J 7 bases, with 8 bases left between them. The CDR3 region is CASSLAGNANVLTF. Written as DNA, the CDR3 is TGTGCCAGCAGCTTGGCAGGGAATGCCAACGTCCTGACTTTC.

The genes are TRBV10-1 and TRBJ1-1; 10 nucleotides align to TRBD1. With 6 bases clipped from V and 10 bases from J, the junction kept 5 bases outside the gene matches. Germline CDR1 and CDR2: WNHNN and SYGVQD (reference sequence). This CDR3 is built from 12 residues. CDR3 nucleotide sequence: TGCGCCAGCAGCAACCGGGACAGGGGAGCTTTCTTT. This codes for CASSNRDRGAFF.

The chain carries TRBV4-2 and TRBJ2-7; tentative D call: TRBD2 (5 bases). V gave up 1 base and J gave up 1 base, with 11 bases separating them. Per the germline V gene, CDR1 is LGHNA and CDR2 is YNFKEQ. The CDR3 totals 15 residues. Here the CDR3 reads CASSQGGEESYEQYF. For the CDR3, the DNA is TGTGCCAGCAGCCAAGGGGGAGAGGAGTCCTACGAGCAGTACTTC.

The chain links TRBV2 to TRBJ2-5, with TRBD2 identical over 7 bases. The CDR3 contains 14 residues. The germline CDR1 and CDR2 sequences are SNHLY and FYNNEI. V lost 8 bases to trimming and J lost 5 bases; unmatched junction nucleotides: 11. The CDR3 DNA reads as TGTGCCAGCCCGGACTTGGGGGGGGTTGAGACCCAGTACTTC. It is translated as CASPDLGGVETQYF.

The chain employs TRBV28 and TRBJ2-3; 9 bases match TRBD2. Germline V gene lookup returns CDR1 MDHEN and CDR2 SYDVKM. This CDR3 has 20 residues. The V gene end was trimmed by 5 bases and the J gene end by 0 bases; junction bases not matched to a gene: 18. In nucleotides, the CDR3 is TGTGCCAGCAGTACGGCCGCCGGTGGCGTGCGGGAGGGCAGCACAGATACGCAGTATTTT. Protein sequence: CASSTAAGGVREGSTDTQYF.

V and J are TRBV12-2 and TRBJ1-2; no check of the table's D call, TRBD1, against the DNA was made. TRBV12-2 is a known pseudogene. The CDR3 sequence is 18 residues long. The CDR3 nucleotides read TGTGCAAGTCGCTTGACACGGGACAGGGCCCTCGGGCACTATGGCTACACCTTC. Its translation: CASRLTRDRALGHYGYTF.

The rearrangement uses TRBV28 and TRBJ2-2, with D possibly matching TRBD1 (5 bases). V gave up 3 bases and J gave up 1 base, with 9 bases separating them. This CDR3 contains 15 residues. Per germline, CDR1 MDHEN and CDR2 SYDVKM. The CDR3 spells CASSFSTVNTGELFF. The CDR3 DNA sequence: TGTGCCAGCAGTTTTTCGACAGTGAACACCGGGGAGCTGTTTTTT.

This clone has a handful of counts. The CDR3 region has the DNA TGTGCCAGCAGAGACAGGCAGAACACTGAAGCTTTCTTT. The encoded protein is CASRDRQNTEAFF. The V and J genes are TRBV7-9 and TRBJ1-1; tentative D call: TRBD1 (6 bases). This CDR3 comprises 13 residues. The V end was cut by 6 bases, the J end by 1 base, with 9 bases between. Germline loops: CDR1 SEHNR, CDR2 FQNEAQ (reference sequence).

The chain links TRBV2 to TRBJ2-3; 11 bases are shared with TRBD1. The V gene's germline CDR1 is SNHLY and CDR2 FYNNEI. Trimming cost V 8 bases and J 5 bases; bases outside gene matches: 3. The CDR3 is made up of 13 amino acids. The CDR3 bases are TGTGCCAGCGGTGGGACAGGGGGAGATACGCAGTATTTT. This translates into CASGGTGGDTQYF. Using reference TRBV2 and TRBJ2-3 for the parts outside the CDR3, the full variable domain is EPEVTQTPSHQVTQMGQEVILRCVPISNHLYFYWYRQILGQKVEFLVSFYNNEISEKSEIFDDQFSVERPDGSNFTLKIRSTKLEDSAMYFCASGGTGGDTQYFGPGTRLTVL.

The chain carries TRBV6-5 and TRBJ2-5; D is unresolved. The CDR3 is made up of 13 amino acids. CDR1 MNHEY and CDR2 SVGAGI come from the germline V gene. Trimming took off 2 bases at V and 5 bases at J, with 9 bases between the two ends. This CDR3 is CASSYGLRETQYF. The CDR3, as DNA: TGTGCCAGCAGTTACGGGTTGAGGGAGACCCAGTACTTC.

Notes on this clone: Just one base apart from a much larger clone, this may be a read error. The chain employs TRBV6-5 and TRBJ1-4; 9 bases line up with TRBD1. Germline values: CDR1 MNHEY, CDR2 SVGAGI. CDR3 length: 14 residues. V was clipped by 2 bases and J by 5 bases; unmatched bases: 0. The CDR3 loop is CASSYGTGNEKLFF. The CDR3, as DNA: TGTGCCAGCAGTTACGGGACAGGGAATGAAAAACTGTTTTTT.

About this clone: The junction and the germline gene differ at one end; a read error may be behind it. The chain uses TRBV7-9 and TRBJ2-4, with 8 bases aligning to TRBD1. Germline CDR1 is SEHNR and CDR2 is FQNEAQ (reference sequence). The CDR3 is made up of 12 amino acids. The CDR3 protein is CASSLEGQVLHF. For the CDR3, the DNA is TGTGCCAGCAGCTTAGAGGGACAGGTATTGCACTTC.

This clone was found a few times. The junction departs from germline at one end; a sequencing error may be responsible. This rearrangement joins TRBV2 to TRBJ1-2; D may be TRBD1 (5 bases). Germline CDR1 is SNHLY and CDR2 is FYNNEI. The CDR3 is 11 amino acids. The chain's CDR3 is CASSELQVRIF. CDR3 DNA sequence: TGTGCCAGCAGTGAATTACAGGTCCGAATCTTC. Full variable domain (remainder filled in from reference TRBV2 and TRBJ1-2): EPEVTQTPSHQVTQMGQEVILRCVPISNHLYFYWYRQILGQKVEFLVSFYNNEISEKSEIFDDQFSVERPDGSNFTLKIRSTKLEDSAMYFCASSELQVRIFGSGTRLTVV.

CDR3 nucleotide sequence: TGTGCCAGTAGACCCAACAGGGTACCTAACTATGGCTACACCTTC. As protein: CASRPNRVPNYGYTF. The V gene is TRBV19, the J gene TRBJ1-2; D perhaps matches TRBD1 (6 bases). The V gene's germline CDR1 is LNHDA and CDR2 SQIVND (reference sequence). Trimming took off 6 bases at V and 0 bases at J, with 14 bases between the two ends. The CDR3 covers 15 residues.

As DNA, the CDR3 is TGTGCCAGTAGTGCCGAACCGGGACTCAACACTGAAGCTTTCTTT. The encoded protein is CASSAEPGLNTEAFF. The rearrangement uses TRBV19 and TRBJ1-1; a possible D gene is TRBD1 (5 bases). V was clipped by 5 bases and J by 2 bases, with 15 bases between them. This CDR3 region has 15 residues. Per the germline V gene, CDR1 is LNHDA and CDR2 is SQIVND (reference sequence).

This clone was counted a single time. The chain employs TRBV5-6 and TRBJ1-3; 11 nucleotides align to TRBD1. With V trimmed by 4 bases and J by 6 bases, 9 bases remained unmatched. Germline V lookup: CDR1 SGHDT, CDR2 YYEEEE. The CDR3 has 16 amino acids. The CDR3 protein is CASSPLGQGAQNTIYF. The CDR3 DNA is TGTGCCAGCAGCCCATTAGGACAGGGGGCCCAAAACACCATATATTTT.

The chain links TRBV27 to TRBJ1-5; 7 bases agree with TRBD1. CDR3 length equals 14 residues. CDR1 is MNHEY, CDR2 SMNVEV, per germline (reference sequence). Trimming took 4 bases from V and 4 from J; bases not matched to a gene: 4. The CDR3 sequence: CASSSRQGNQPQHF. The CDR3 DNA sequence: TGTGCCAGCAGTTCCCGACAGGGAAATCAGCCCCAGCATTTT.

This clone was seen only once. This chain joins TRBV7-9 and TRBJ2-7; 7 bases align to TRBD1. Germline-derived CDR1 and CDR2 are SEHNR and FQNEAQ (reference sequence). This CDR3 contains 15 residues. J lost 2 bases, V lost 5 bases, and 9 bases had no gene match. DNA for the CDR3: TGTGCCAGCAGCACCACAGGGGCTGGGACCTACGAGCAGTACTTC. Translating it yields CASSTTGAGTYEQYF. Full variable domain (remainder filled in from reference TRBV7-9 and TRBJ2-7): DTGVSQNPRHKITKRGQNVTFRCDPISEHNRLYWYRQTLGQGPEFLTYFQNEAQLEKSRLLSDRFSAERPKGSFSTLEIQRTEQGDSAMYLCASSTTGAGTYEQYFGPGTRLTVT.